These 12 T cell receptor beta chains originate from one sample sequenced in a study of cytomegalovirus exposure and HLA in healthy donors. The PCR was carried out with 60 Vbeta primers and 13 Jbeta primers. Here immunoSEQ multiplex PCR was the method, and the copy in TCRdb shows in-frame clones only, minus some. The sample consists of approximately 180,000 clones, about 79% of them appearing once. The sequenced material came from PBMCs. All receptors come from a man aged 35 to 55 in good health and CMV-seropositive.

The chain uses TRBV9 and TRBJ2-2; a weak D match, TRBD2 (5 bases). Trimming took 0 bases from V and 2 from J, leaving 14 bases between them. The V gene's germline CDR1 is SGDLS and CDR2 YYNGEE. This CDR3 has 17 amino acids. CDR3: CASSVVGFGVNTGELFF. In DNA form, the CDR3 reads TGTGCCAGCAGCGTAGTCGGGTTCGGGGTTAACACCGGGGAGCTGTTTTTT. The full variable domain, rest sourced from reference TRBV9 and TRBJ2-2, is DSGVTQTPKHLITATGQRVTLRCSPRSGDLSVYWYQQSLDQGLQFLIQYYNGEERAKGNILERFSAQQFPDLHSELNLSSLELGDSALYFCASSVVGFGVNTGELFFGEGSRLTVL.

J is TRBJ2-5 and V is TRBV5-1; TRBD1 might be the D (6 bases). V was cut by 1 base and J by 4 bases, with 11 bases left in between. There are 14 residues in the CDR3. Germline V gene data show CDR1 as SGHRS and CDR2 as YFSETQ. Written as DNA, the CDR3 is TGCGCCAGCAGCTTGACAGGGAAGGGAGAGACCCAGTACTTC. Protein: CASSLTGKGETQYF.

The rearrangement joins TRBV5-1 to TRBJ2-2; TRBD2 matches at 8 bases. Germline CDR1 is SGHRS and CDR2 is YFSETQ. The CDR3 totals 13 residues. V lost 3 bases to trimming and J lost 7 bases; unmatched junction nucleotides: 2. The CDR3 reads CASSYSGSGELFF. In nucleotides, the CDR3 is TGCGCCAGCAGCTACAGCGGGAGCGGGGAGCTGTTTTTT.

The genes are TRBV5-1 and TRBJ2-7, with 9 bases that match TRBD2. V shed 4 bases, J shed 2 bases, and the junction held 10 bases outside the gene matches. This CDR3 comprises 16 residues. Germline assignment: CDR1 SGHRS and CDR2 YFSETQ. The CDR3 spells CASSPGLSSGTYEQYF. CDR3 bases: TGCGCCAGCAGCCCGGGGCTCTCTAGCGGGACCTACGAGCAGTACTTC.

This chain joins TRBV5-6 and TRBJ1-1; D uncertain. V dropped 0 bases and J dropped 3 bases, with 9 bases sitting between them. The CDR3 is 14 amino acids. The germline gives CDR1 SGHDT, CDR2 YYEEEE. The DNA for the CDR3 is TGTGCCAGCAGCTTGGATCCAGTATACACTGAAGCTTTCTTT. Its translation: CASSLDPVYTEAFF.

Here the CDR3 DNA reads TGTGCCAGCAGTTACTCCAGGGGTGGAAACACCATATATTTT. Its translation: CASSYSRGGNTIYF. The chain is built from TRBV6-6 and TRBJ1-3, with D perhaps TRBD1 (6 bases). Germline V gene lookup returns CDR1 MNHNY and CDR2 SVGAGI (reference sequence). The CDR3 runs to 14 residues. Trimming removed 0 bases at V and 3 bases at J, with 6 bases between.

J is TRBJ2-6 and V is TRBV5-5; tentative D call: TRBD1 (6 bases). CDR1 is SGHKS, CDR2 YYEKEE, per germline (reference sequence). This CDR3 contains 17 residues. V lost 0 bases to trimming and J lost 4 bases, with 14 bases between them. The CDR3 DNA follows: TGTGCCAGCAGCTTGGCCAATCAGGGGCTGGGGGCCAACGTCCTGACTTTC. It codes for CASSLANQGLGANVLTF.

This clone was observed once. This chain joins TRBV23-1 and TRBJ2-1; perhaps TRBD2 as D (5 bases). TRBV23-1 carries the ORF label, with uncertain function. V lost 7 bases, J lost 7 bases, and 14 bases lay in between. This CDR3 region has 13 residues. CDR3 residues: CASKPRAPNEQFF. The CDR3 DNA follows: TGCGCCAGCAAGCCGAGGGCGCCTAATGAGCAGTTCTTC.

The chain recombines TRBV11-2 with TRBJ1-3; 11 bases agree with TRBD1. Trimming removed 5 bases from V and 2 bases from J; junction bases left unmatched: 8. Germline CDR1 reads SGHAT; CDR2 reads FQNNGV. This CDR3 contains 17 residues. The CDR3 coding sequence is TGTGCCAGCAGCGAGGGGGACAGGGGGTACGCTGGAAACACCATATATTTT. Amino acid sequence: CASSEGDRGYAGNTIYF.

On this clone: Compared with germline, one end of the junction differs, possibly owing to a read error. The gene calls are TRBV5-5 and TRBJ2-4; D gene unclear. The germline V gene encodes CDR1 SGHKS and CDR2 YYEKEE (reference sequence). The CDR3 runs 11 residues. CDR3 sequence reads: CASSLDTLEAF. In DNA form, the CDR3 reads TGTGCCAGCAGCTTGGACACCCTTGAGGCCTTC.

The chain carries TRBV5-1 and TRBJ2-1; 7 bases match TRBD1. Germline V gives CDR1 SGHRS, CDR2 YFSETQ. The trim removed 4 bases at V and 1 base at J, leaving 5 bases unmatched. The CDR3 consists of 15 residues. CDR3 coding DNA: TGCGCCAGCAGCCCTACAGGGGAATCCTACAATGAGCAGTTCTTC. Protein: CASSPTGESYNEQFF.

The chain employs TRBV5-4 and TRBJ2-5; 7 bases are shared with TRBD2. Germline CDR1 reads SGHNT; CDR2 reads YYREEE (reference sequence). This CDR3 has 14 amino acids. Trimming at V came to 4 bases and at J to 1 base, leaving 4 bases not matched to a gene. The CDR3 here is CASSPRTSQETQYF. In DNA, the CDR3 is TGTGCCAGCAGCCCCCGGACTAGCCAAGAGACCCAGTACTTC.